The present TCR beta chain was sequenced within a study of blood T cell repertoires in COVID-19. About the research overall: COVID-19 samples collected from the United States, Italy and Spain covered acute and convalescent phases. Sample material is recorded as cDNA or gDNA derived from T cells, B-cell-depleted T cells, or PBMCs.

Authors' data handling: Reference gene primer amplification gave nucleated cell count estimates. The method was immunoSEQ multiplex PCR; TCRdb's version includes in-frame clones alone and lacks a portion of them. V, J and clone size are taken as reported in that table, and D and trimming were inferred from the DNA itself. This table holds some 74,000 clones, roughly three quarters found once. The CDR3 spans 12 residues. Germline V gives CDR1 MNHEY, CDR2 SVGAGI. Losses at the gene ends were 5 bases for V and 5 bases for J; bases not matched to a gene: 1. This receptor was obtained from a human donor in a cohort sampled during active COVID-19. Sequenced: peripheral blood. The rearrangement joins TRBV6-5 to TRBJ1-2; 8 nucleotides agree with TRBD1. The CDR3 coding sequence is TGTGCCAGCAGTCGACAGGGGTATGGCTACACCTTC. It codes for CASSRQGYGYTF.